This passage covers 9 T cell receptor beta chains from one sample sequenced in a study of T cell responses to AZD1222 COVID-19 vaccine (TCRdb year 2021). Libraries came from the immunoSEQ multiplex PCR assay. TCRdb obtained this table from immuneACCESS and retained in-frame rearrangements with V and J assigned. These tables miss some clones; where compared with another copy, unresolved V genes account for less than half of the shortfall, and the remainder is unexplained. The sample table shows 97,000 or so clones, and roughly nine tenths are seen once. The ten largest clones take up around 8.3% of the sample. The sample's time point label, decoded: about 28 days (+/-7) after the second vaccine dose. Specimen: peripheral blood, collected 28 days after the second AZD1222 dose. The receptors originated from an adult who received the AZD1222 COVID-19 vaccine.

The rearrangement uses TRBV11-2 and TRBJ2-1; D gene ambiguous. The CDR3 loop spans 17 amino acids. The ends were cut back, 4 bases at V and 2 bases at J, with 18 bases in the middle. Germline V lookup: CDR1 SGHAT, CDR2 FQNNGV. The CDR3: CASSSLRAPWTYNEQFF. The CDR3 nucleotides are TGTGCCAGCAGCTCCCTCCGAGCCCCTTGGACCTACAATGAGCAGTTCTTC.

J is TRBJ1-1 and V is TRBV7-2; TRBD1 is a possible D gene (6 bases). This CDR3 contains 13 residues. Germline CDR1 SGHTA, CDR2 FQGNSA. V gave up 6 bases and J gave up 1 base, with 9 bases separating them. The CDR3 DNA reads TGTGCCAGCAGTTGGACAGAGAACACTGAAGCTTTCTTT. Encoded protein: CASSWTENTEAFF.

J is TRBJ2-7 and V is TRBV28; 11 bases agree with TRBD1. V shed 7 bases and J 7 bases; nucleotides not matched to a gene: 9. Germline lookup yields CDR1 MDHEN and CDR2 SYDVKM. This CDR3 spans 14 amino acids. The CDR3 spells CASTHRTGGLEQYF. The CDR3 coding sequence is TGTGCCAGCACCCACCGGACAGGGGGCTTAGAGCAGTACTTC. The variable domain in full, completed from reference TRBV28 and TRBJ2-7, reads DVKVTQSSRYLVKRTGEKVFLECVQDMDHENMFWYRQDPGLGLRLIYFSYDVKMKEKGDIPEGYSVSREKKERFSLILESASTNQTSMYLCASTHRTGGLEQYFGPGTRLTVT.

The rearrangement uses TRBV11-2 and TRBJ2-7; 12 nucleotides agree with TRBD2. V gave up 6 bases and J gave up 9 bases; unmatched junction bases: 6. The CDR3 covers 13 residues. CDR1 is SGHAT and CDR2 is FQNNGV in the germline V gene. The CDR3 DNA sequence: TGTGCCAGCAGTATCCAGACTAGCGGGAGGCAGTACTTC. As protein: CASSIQTSGRQYF.

This clone was seen just once. The chain joins TRBV28 to TRBJ2-5, with 12 positions matching TRBD1. Losses at the gene ends were 0 bases for V and 5 bases for J; bases not matched to a gene: 13. CDR1 is MDHEN and CDR2 is SYDVKM in the germline V gene. This CDR3 has 19 amino acids. CDR3 in amino acids: CASSLWGPGQGAPGETQYF. CDR3 in DNA: TGTGCCAGCAGTTTATGGGGCCCGGGACAGGGGGCGCCGGGGGAGACCCAGTACTTC.

The chain links TRBV27 to TRBJ2-7; the D gene could be TRBD1 or TRBD2 (5 bases each). V lost 1 base and J lost 2, with 9 bases in between. The CDR3 spans 14 residues. Looked up from germline, CDR1 is MNHEY and CDR2 is SMNVEV (reference sequence). In DNA form, the CDR3 reads TGTGCCAGCAGTTTATTTCCGGGACCCTACGAGCAGTACTTC. Translation gives CASSLFPGPYEQYF.

This clone appeared a few times. This CDR3 is also generated by other DNA sequences in the sample. The V call is TRBV27, the J call TRBJ1-1; 7 nucleotides line up with TRBD1. The V and J ends lost 7 bases and 5 bases, in that order; junction bases with no gene match: 7. This CDR3 spans 13 amino acids. Per germline, CDR1 MNHEY and CDR2 SMNVEV (reference sequence). CDR3 DNA sequence: TGTGCCAGCAAAGACAGGGCAAGGACTGAAGCTTTCTTT. Translated: CASKDRARTEAFF.

The chain combines TRBV6-5 with TRBJ2-1, with D perhaps TRBD2 (6 bases). V was pared by 4 bases and J by 0 bases, with 13 bases between. CDR1 and CDR2 from the germline V gene are MNHEY and SVGAGI. The CDR3 is made up of 16 amino acids. Here the CDR3 reads CASSSSGLISYNEQFF. The CDR3 bases are TGTGCCAGCAGTTCGTCGGGACTTATCTCCTACAATGAGCAGTTCTTC.

The chain employs TRBV28 and TRBJ1-3; D is unclear. V dropped 6 bases and J dropped 4 bases, with 13 bases sitting between them. Per the germline V gene, CDR1 is MDHEN and CDR2 is SYDVKM. The CDR3 is 14 amino acids. The CDR3 sequence is CASRPLSVGNTIYF. The CDR3 DNA is TGTGCCAGCAGACCCCTGTCCGTCGGAAACACCATATATTTT. The full variable domain, with the rest looked up from reference TRBV28 and TRBJ1-3, is DVKVTQSSRYLVKRTGEKVFLECVQDMDHENMFWYRQDPGLGLRLIYFSYDVKMKEKGDIPEGYSVSREKKERFSLILESASTNQTSMYLCASRPLSVGNTIYFGEGSWLTVV.